This T cell receptor beta chain came from a study of blood T cell repertoires in COVID-19. Study-level information: T cells, B-cell-depleted T cells, or PBMCs supplied cDNA or gDNA.

The CDR3 runs to 14 residues. Germline V CDR1 and CDR2: SGHTA, FQGNSA. V was cut by 1 base and J by 4 bases, with 11 bases left in between. Per the original data handling: Amplification from reference gene primers served as the basis for estimated nucleated cell counts. Sequenced by immunoSEQ multiplex PCR; TCRdb stores in-frame clones only, minus some. V and J calls and clone size follow that table, whereas D and trimming were derived from the DNA. The sample includes some 87,000 clones, over 60% of them seen just once. The J gene is TRBJ2-7, the V gene TRBV7-2; D is undetermined. This receptor was obtained from a man in his fifties or sixties who had recovered from COVID-19. The sequenced sample was peripheral blood. The CDR3 sequence: CASSLVPKLYEQYF. For the CDR3, the DNA is TGTGCCAGCAGCTTAGTGCCCAAACTTTACGAGCAGTACTTC.